This T cell receptor beta chain is from a study of control samples from healthy donors and cancer patients. Profiled with immunoSEQ multiplex PCR; TCRdb holds only in-frame clones, not every one. This repertoire shows around 84,000 clones, around 91% found once; its top ten account for roughly 14%. V shed 5 bases and J 9 bases; nucleotides not matched to a gene: 5. CDR3 length: 14 amino acids. The germline gives CDR1 MDHEN, CDR2 SYDVKM. Sequenced input: blood. This sequence was found in a man aged 25 to 45 in good health. The rearrangement uses TRBV28 and TRBJ1-6; the match to TRBD1 covers 9 bases. In DNA form, the CDR3 reads TGTGCCAGCAGTAAAGGGACAGGGACTTCACCCCTCCACTTT. Protein: CASSKGTGTSPLHF.